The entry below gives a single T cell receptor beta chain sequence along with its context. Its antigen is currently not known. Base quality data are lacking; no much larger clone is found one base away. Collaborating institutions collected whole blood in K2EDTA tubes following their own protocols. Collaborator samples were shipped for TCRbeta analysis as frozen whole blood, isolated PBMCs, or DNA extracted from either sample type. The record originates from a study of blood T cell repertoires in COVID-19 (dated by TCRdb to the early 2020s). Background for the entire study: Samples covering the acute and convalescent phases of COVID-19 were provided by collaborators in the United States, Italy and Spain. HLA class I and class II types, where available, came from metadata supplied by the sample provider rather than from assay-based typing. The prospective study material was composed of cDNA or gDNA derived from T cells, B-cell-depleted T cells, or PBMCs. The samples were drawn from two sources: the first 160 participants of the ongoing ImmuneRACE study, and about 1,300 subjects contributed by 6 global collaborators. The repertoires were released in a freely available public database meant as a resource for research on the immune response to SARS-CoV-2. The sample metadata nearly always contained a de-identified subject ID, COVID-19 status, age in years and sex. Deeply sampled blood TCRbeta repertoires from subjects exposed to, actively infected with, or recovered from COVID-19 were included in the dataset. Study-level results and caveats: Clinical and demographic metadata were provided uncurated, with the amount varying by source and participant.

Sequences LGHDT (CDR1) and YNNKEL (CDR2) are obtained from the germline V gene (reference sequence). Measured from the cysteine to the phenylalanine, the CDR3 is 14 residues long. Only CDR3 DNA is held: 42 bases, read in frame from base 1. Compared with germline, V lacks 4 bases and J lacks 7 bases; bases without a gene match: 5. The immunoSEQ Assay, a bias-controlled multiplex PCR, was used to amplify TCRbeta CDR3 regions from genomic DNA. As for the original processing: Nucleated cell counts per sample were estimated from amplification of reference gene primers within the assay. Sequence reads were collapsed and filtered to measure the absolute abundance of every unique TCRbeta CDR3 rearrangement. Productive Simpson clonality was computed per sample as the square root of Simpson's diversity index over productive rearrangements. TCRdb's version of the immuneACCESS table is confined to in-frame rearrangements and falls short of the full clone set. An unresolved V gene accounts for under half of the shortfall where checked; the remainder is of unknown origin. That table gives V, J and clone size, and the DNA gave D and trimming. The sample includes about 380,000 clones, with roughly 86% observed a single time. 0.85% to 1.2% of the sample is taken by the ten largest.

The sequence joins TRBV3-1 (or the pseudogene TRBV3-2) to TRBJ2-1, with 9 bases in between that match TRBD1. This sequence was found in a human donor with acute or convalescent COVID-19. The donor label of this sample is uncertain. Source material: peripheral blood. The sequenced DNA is TGTGCCAGCAGCCGGGACAGGGCCCTGAATGAGCAGTTCTTC. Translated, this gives CASSRDRALNEQFF.